These 5 T cell receptor beta chains came from one sample sequenced in a study of identical twins. From the 5' RACE reads, TCRdb called clonotypes with MiXCR, one entry per CDR3 protein. The sample has around 250,000 distinct CDR3 sequences, approximately 5.9% seen once; the top ten hold roughly 14%. In addition, the sample was reused for a study of T cells expressing NK-cell markers.

Sequenced material: CD8+ T cells sorted from blood. All receptors come from a woman aged 18 to 35 in good health.

This clonotype was seen only a few times. The chain uses TRBV7-9 and TRBJ2-7; a possible D gene is TRBD2 (5 bases). Between the trimmed V and J ends, which lost 5 bases and 1 base, there was a span of 12 bases. The germline CDR1 and CDR2 sequences are SEHNR and FQNEAQ (reference sequence). This CDR3 contains 14 residues. This CDR3 reads CASSRAGRSYEQYF. In DNA, the CDR3 is TGTGCCAGCAGCCGGGCGGGCAGGTCCTACGAGCAGTACTTC.

The chain is built from TRBV6-1 and TRBJ2-1, with TRBD1 matching 12 bases. The CDR3 sequence is 18 residues long. Germline V lookup: CDR1 MNHNS, CDR2 SASEGT. The V segment lost 6 bases and the J segment 0 bases; nucleotides outside the gene matches: 9. The CDR3 DNA is TGTGCCAGCAGCGGACGGGACAGGGGGCTGATCTCCTACAATGAGCAGTTCTTC. Residues: CASSGRDRGLISYNEQFF.

This clonotype has ten or more counts. The chain is built from TRBV12-3 or TRBV12-4 and TRBJ1-5; D uncertain. The CDR3 covers 13 residues. V was pared by 8 bases and J by 7 bases, with 15 bases between. Here the CDR3 reads CASGLAGEQPQHF. Here the CDR3 DNA reads TGTGCCAGCGGACTGGCCGGAGAACAGCCCCAGCATTTT.

In its sample, this clonotype was seen many times. The chain links TRBV5-1 to TRBJ2-3; D assignment may be TRBD1 or TRBD2 (5 bases each). CDR3 length equals 15 residues. Per the germline V gene, CDR1 is SGHRS and CDR2 is YFSETQ. Trimming cost V 0 bases and J 1 base, with 9 bases left between them. For the CDR3, the DNA is TGCGCCAGCAGCTTGGGAGGGGTTGGCACAGATACGCAGTATTTT. Encoded protein: CASSLGGVGTDTQYF.

This clonotype was seen many times. The V gene is TRBV9, the J gene TRBJ2-3; D is undetermined. Between the trimmed V and J ends, which lost 3 bases and 5 bases, there was a span of 7 bases. From germline, CDR1 is SGDLS and CDR2 YYNGEE. The CDR3 extends over 12 amino acids. CDR3 coding DNA: TGTGCCAGCAGCGCCGAGGAAGATACGCAGTATTTT. Translation gives CASSAEEDTQYF.